These 29 T cell receptor beta chains came from one sample sequenced in a study of blood T cell repertoires in COVID-19. Sequenced by immunoSEQ multiplex PCR; TCRdb stores in-frame clones only, minus some. The repertoire holds 250,000 or so clones, 86% seen once, with 10% to 15% in the top ten. Source material: peripheral blood. The receptors were gathered from a man older than 75 with acute or convalescent COVID-19.

V gene TRBV5-6 combines with J gene TRBJ2-2; maybe TRBD1 (5 bases). Between the trimmed V and J ends, which lost 3 bases and 0 bases, there was a span of 12 bases. The CDR3 has 16 amino acids. Germline V lookup: CDR1 SGHDT, CDR2 YYEEEE. The CDR3: CASSWAGLTNTGELFF. The DNA of the CDR3 is TGTGCCAGCAGCTGGGCAGGGCTGACGAACACCGGGGAGCTGTTTTTT. The whole variable domain, filled in from reference TRBV5-6 and TRBJ2-2, reads DAGVTQSPTHLIKTRGQQVTLRCSPKSGHDTVSWYQQALGQGPQFIFQYYEEEERQRGNFPDRFSGHQFPNYSSELNVNALLLGDSALYLCASSWAGLTNTGELFFGEGSRLTVL.

J is TRBJ2-7 and V is TRBV3-1 (or the pseudogene TRBV3-2); D remains unclear. V lost 4 bases and J 6 bases, leaving 19 bases between the germline ends. Germline V lookup: CDR1 LGHDT, CDR2 YNNKEL (reference sequence). The CDR3 consists of 15 residues. CDR3 sequence: CASSPMMEGASEQYF. CDR3 DNA sequence: TGTGCCAGCAGCCCTATGATGGAAGGAGCATCCGAGCAGTACTTC.

This chain connects TRBV19 to TRBJ1-4, with 8 bases identical to TRBD1. After removal of 5 bases from V and 10 bases from J, the junction contained 12 bases not matched to a gene. CDR3 size: 15 residues. The germline V gene encodes CDR1 LNHDA and CDR2 SQIVND (reference sequence). CDR3 in amino acids: CASSAPGGGLGKLFF. CDR3 nucleotides: TGTGCCAGTAGTGCCCCAGGGGGCGGCCTGGGAAAACTGTTTTTT.

This chain joins TRBV6-6 and TRBJ1-1; weak D call: TRBD1 (6 bases). CDR3 size: 11 residues. CDR1 is MNHNY, CDR2 SVGAGI, per germline (reference sequence). The V end was cut by 6 bases, the J end by 10 bases, with 12 bases between. CDR3 DNA: TGTGCCAGCAGCGAGAGGGGGAGAGCTTTCTTT. This encodes CASSERGRAFF.

The chain employs TRBV28 and TRBJ2-4; D is possibly TRBD1 (6 bases). The germline V gene has CDR1 MDHEN and CDR2 SYDVKM. CDR3 length equals 15 residues. V lost 5 bases and J 1 base, leaving 12 bases between the germline ends. The CDR3: CASSQQGEAKNIQYF. In nucleotides, the CDR3 is TGTGCCAGCAGTCAACAGGGTGAGGCCAAAAACATTCAGTACTTC. The variable domain in full, with the rest retrieved from reference TRBV28 and TRBJ2-4, is DVKVTQSSRYLVKRTGEKVFLECVQDMDHENMFWYRQDPGLGLRLIYFSYDVKMKEKGDIPEGYSVSREKKERFSLILESASTNQTSMYLCASSQQGEAKNIQYFGAGTRLSVL.

J is TRBJ1-2 and V is TRBV3-1 (or the pseudogene TRBV3-2); D gene uncertain. The CDR3 is 15 amino acids. Germline assignment: CDR1 LGHDT and CDR2 YNNKEL (reference sequence). V was cut by 0 bases and J by 8 bases, with 16 bases left in between. The CDR3 sequence is CASSQDHSSTGGYTF. The CDR3 DNA follows: TGTGCCAGCAGCCAAGATCACAGCTCCACTGGGGGCTACACCTTC.

This rearrangement joins TRBV5-4 to TRBJ2-1, with 7 bases aligning to TRBD2. V lost 3 bases to trimming and J lost 5 bases; unmatched junction nucleotides: 5. The CDR3 length is 14 residues. CDR1 and CDR2 (germline): SGHNT, YYREEE (reference sequence). Here the CDR3 DNA reads TGTGCCAGCAGCTCTACCCGGGGGGACAATGAGCAGTTCTTC. This gives the protein CASSSTRGDNEQFF.

The V gene is TRBV6-1, the J gene TRBJ1-6; perhaps TRBD1 as D (5 bases). Germline V gene lookup returns CDR1 MNHNS and CDR2 SASEGT. V gave up 1 base and J gave up 7 bases, with 11 bases separating them. The CDR3 is 15 amino acids. Here the CDR3 DNA reads TGTGCCAGCAGTGAAGATGGGGCTTGGAATTCACCCCTCCACTTT. Its protein is CASSEDGAWNSPLHF.

V is TRBV6-5 and J is TRBJ2-7; D is undetermined. This CDR3 comprises 13 residues. Germline CDR1 is MNHEY and CDR2 is SVGAGI. Trimming took 3 bases from V and 6 from J, leaving 12 bases between them. Written as DNA, the CDR3 is TGTGCCAGCAGTTATTTGGGCAACTCCGAGCAGTACTTC. This encodes CASSYLGNSEQYF.

The rearrangement joins TRBV10-3 to TRBJ1-5, with 7 bases that match TRBD1. The CDR3 totals 17 residues. Germline V gene lookup returns CDR1 ENHRY and CDR2 SYGVKD. The trim removed 0 bases at V and 5 bases at J, leaving 10 bases unmatched. The CDR3, as DNA: TGTGCCATCAGTGAGTCGACGACAGGGTATCAGGATCAGCCCCAGCATTTT. This gives the protein CAISESTTGYQDQPQHF.

V and J are TRBV6-1 and TRBJ1-5; D not resolved. CDR3 length equals 13 residues. Trimming removed 3 bases from V and 4 bases from J, with 7 bases in between. Germline assignment: CDR1 MNHNS and CDR2 SASEGT. The CDR3 sequence: CASSESSNQPQHF. CDR3 DNA: TGTGCCAGCAGTGAGAGTTCAAATCAGCCCCAGCATTTT.

The V call is TRBV6-5, the J call TRBJ2-3; unclear D gene. The CDR3 sequence is 14 residues long. Per germline, CDR1 MNHEY and CDR2 SVGAGI. V shed 7 bases and J shed 3 bases, with 14 bases lying between them. CDR3 amino acids: CASKVAEGTDTQYF. CDR3 nucleotides: TGTGCCAGCAAGGTGGCGGAAGGAACAGATACGCAGTATTTT.

The chain has TRBV19 and TRBJ2-7; TRBD1 aligns across 12 bases. Germline V gene data show CDR1 as LNHDA and CDR2 as SQIVND (reference sequence). V lost 2 bases to trimming and J lost 5 bases; unmatched junction nucleotides: 4. This CDR3 has 15 residues. CDR3 nucleotide sequence: TGTGCCAGTAGTATACGGGACAGGGGGCCCAACGAGCAGTACTTC. It translates to CASSIRDRGPNEQYF.

The chain combines TRBV28 with TRBJ2-5; no firm D call. The ends were cut back, 4 bases at V and 5 bases at J, with 20 bases in the middle. The CDR3 contains 16 residues. From germline, CDR1 is MDHEN and CDR2 SYDVKM. CDR3 in amino acids: CASSSTGSNYRETQYF. The CDR3 region has the DNA TGTGCCAGCAGTTCAACCGGGTCCAATTATCGGGAGACCCAGTACTTC.

This sequence joins TRBV13 and TRBJ2-1; 15 bases line up with TRBD2. Germline CDR1 reads PRHDT; CDR2 reads FYEKMQ (reference sequence). The junction had 8 bases not matched to a gene; V was cut back by 4 bases and J by 7 bases. This CDR3 has 17 residues. The CDR3 region is CASSSGLAGGPRNEQFF. For the CDR3, the DNA is TGTGCCAGCAGCTCAGGACTAGCGGGAGGGCCGAGGAATGAGCAGTTCTTC.

The J gene is TRBJ1-5, the V gene TRBV19; no reliable D call. The ends were cut back, 7 bases at V and 5 bases at J, with 9 bases in the middle. This CDR3 is 12 amino acids long. Germline CDR1 is LNHDA and CDR2 is SQIVND (reference sequence). CDR3 sequence reads: CASNIGDQPQHF. The DNA for the CDR3 is TGTGCCAGTAATATCGGGGATCAGCCCCAGCATTTT.

The chain employs TRBV28 and TRBJ1-4; a weak D match, TRBD1 (6 bases). Germline CDR1 and CDR2: MDHEN and SYDVKM. Deletions cut 4 bases from V and 4 bases from J, with 10 bases between. The CDR3 sequence is 14 residues long. CDR3 amino acids: CASSYDRINEKLFF. The CDR3 DNA reads as TGTGCCAGCAGTTATGACAGGATTAATGAAAAACTGTTTTTT.

The chain has TRBV11-2 and TRBJ2-7, with D possibly being TRBD1 (5 bases). Germline lookup yields CDR1 SGHAT and CDR2 FQNNGV. The CDR3 is 14 residues long. The V end was cut by 4 bases, the J end by 1 base, with 11 bases between. This chain's CDR3 is CASSSLTASYEQYF. The CDR3 coding sequence is TGTGCCAGCAGCTCCTTGACAGCTTCCTACGAGCAGTACTTC. Variable domain in full (rest from reference TRBV11-2 and TRBJ2-7): EAGVAQSPRYKIIEKRQSVAFWCNPISGHATLYWYQQILGQGPKLLIQFQNNGVVDDSQLPKDRFSAERLKGVDSTLKIQPAKLEDSAVYLCASSSLTASYEQYFGPGTRLTVT.

The chain uses TRBV18 and TRBJ2-5; D is ambiguous. This CDR3 comprises 13 residues. From germline, CDR1 is KGHSH and CDR2 LQKENI. V lost 1 base and J 5 bases, leaving 8 bases between the germline ends. CDR3 in amino acids: CASSPLPSETQYF. The CDR3 coding sequence is TGTGCCAGCTCACCACTTCCGTCGGAGACCCAGTACTTC.

V gene TRBV6-4 combines with J gene TRBJ1-1; D call uncertain. Germline V CDR1 and CDR2: MRHNA, SNTAGT. This CDR3 comprises 13 residues. V was clipped by 4 bases and J by 4 bases, with 10 bases between them. The CDR3 region has the DNA TGTGCCAGCAGTGGGCGGGTAGGCACTGAAGCTTTCTTT. This translates into CASSGRVGTEAFF.

With regard to this clone: This CDR3 is also generated by other DNA sequences in the sample. This chain joins TRBV5-1 and TRBJ1-1; no reliable D call. Germline assignment: CDR1 SGHRS and CDR2 YFSETQ. The CDR3 is 14 residues long. V was pared by 3 bases and J by 2 bases, with 11 bases between. In DNA, the CDR3 is TGCGCCAGCAGCTCGACGGGAGTTAACACTGAAGCTTTCTTT. This sequence encodes CASSSTGVNTEAFF.

The rearrangement uses TRBV28 and TRBJ2-4; the D gene is possibly TRBD2 (6 bases). The CDR3 runs 14 residues. The germline V gene has CDR1 MDHEN and CDR2 SYDVKM. V was shortened by 3 bases and J by 10 bases, with 16 bases between the two germline ends. The chain's CDR3 is CASSFTGTSKIQYF. Written as DNA, the CDR3 is TGTGCCAGCAGTTTTACCGGGACTTCGAAGATTCAGTACTTC.

V usage is TRBV21-1 and J usage is TRBJ2-3; the table assigns TRBD1, which was not confirmed against the DNA. TRBV21-1 is described as a pseudogene. This CDR3 is 15 amino acids long. The CDR3 spells CASSKARGNTDTQYF. As DNA, the CDR3 is TGTGCCAGCAGCAAAGCTAGGGGAAACACAGATACGCAGTATTTT.

V usage is TRBV7-9 and J usage is TRBJ1-4, with D tentatively TRBD1 (5 bases). Looked up from germline, CDR1 is SEHNR and CDR2 is FQNEAQ (reference sequence). This CDR3 region has 13 residues. Between the trimmed V and J ends, which lost 2 bases and 6 bases, there was a span of 7 bases. CDR3 amino acids: CASSLRGDEKLFF. The CDR3 DNA reads TGTGCCAGCAGCTTAAGGGGCGATGAAAAACTGTTTTTT.

V gene TRBV27 combines with J gene TRBJ1-2, with D perhaps TRBD1 (5 bases). Trimming stripped 5 bases from V and 8 bases from J, with 15 bases between. The germline V gene has CDR1 MNHEY and CDR2 SMNVEV (reference sequence). The CDR3 contains 13 residues. The CDR3 sequence is CASSPGREAGYTF. The CDR3 region has the DNA TGTGCCAGCAGTCCGGGACGGGAGGCCGGCTACACCTTC.

The V call is TRBV7-9, the J call TRBJ2-5; 11 nucleotides line up with TRBD2. This CDR3 region has 16 residues. The germline gives CDR1 SEHNR, CDR2 FQNEAQ (reference sequence). With V trimmed by 8 bases and J by 5 bases, 13 bases remained unmatched. The CDR3: CASGTPRGTSGETQYF. DNA of the CDR3: TGTGCCAGCGGCACACCCCGGGGGACTAGCGGCGAGACCCAGTACTTC.

The rearrangement links TRBV7-9 to TRBJ1-2, with D possibly being TRBD1 (5 bases). The CDR3 sequence is 15 residues long. Trimming removed 3 bases at V and 1 base at J, with 12 bases between. Germline V CDR1 and CDR2: SEHNR, FQNEAQ (reference sequence). The CDR3 DNA follows: TGTGCCAGCAGCTTGCCGACAGTGAGTAACTATGGCTACACCTTC. Translating it yields CASSLPTVSNYGYTF.

The V and J genes are TRBV18 and TRBJ2-7; D is ambiguous. Germline CDR1 is KGHSH and CDR2 is LQKENI. With 2 bases removed from V and 2 bases from J, the gap between germline ends came to 13 bases. The CDR3 has 15 amino acids. CDR3 sequence: CASSPSQALTYEQYF. For the CDR3, the DNA is TGTGCCAGCTCACCAAGCCAGGCCCTCACCTACGAGCAGTACTTC.

As to this clone: Other nucleotide sequences from this sample produce the same CDR3. This chain joins TRBV18 and TRBJ2-7; 11 positions agree with TRBD1. Germline assignment: CDR1 KGHSH and CDR2 LQKENI. The CDR3 sequence is 14 residues long. Trimming took 2 bases from V and 4 from J; bases not matched to a gene: 1. The CDR3 is CASSPGTGGYEQYF. CDR3 DNA sequence: TGTGCCAGCTCACCAGGGACAGGGGGTTACGAGCAGTACTTC.